This entry is about one T cell receptor (beta chain). What it binds is not known. Only in-frame clones appear in the TCRdb table, and some are missing; sequencing was by immunoSEQ multiplex PCR. This sample has roughly 100,000 clones, with 80% to 95% found just once. Germline values: CDR1 SQVTM, CDR2 ANQGSEA. The V segment lost 7 bases and the J segment 10 bases; nucleotides outside the gene matches: 4. This CDR3 region has 13 residues. The data belong to a study of graft-versus-host responses after intestinal transplantation. Sequencing was performed on unstimulated CD8+ T cells sorted from spleen or lymph node cells, taken before intestinal transplant. This clonotype originated in a human donor who received an intestinal transplant. The chain employs TRBV29-1 and TRBJ2-1, with 16 bases that match TRBD2. This CDR3 reads CSAGTSGGGEQFF. The CDR3 DNA follows: TGCAGCGCCGGGACTAGCGGGGGGGGAGAGCAGTTCTTC.